This T cell receptor (beta chain) was profiled in a study of blood T cell repertoires in COVID-19. Method: immunoSEQ multiplex PCR; TCRdb's copy keeps in-frame clones and lacks some. In the table there are 180,000 or so clones, about 80% of which are singletons. The CDR3 has 12 amino acids. CDR1 MDHEN and CDR2 SYDVKM come from the germline V gene. V was trimmed by 7 bases and J by 5 bases, leaving 11 bases between them. The chain uses TRBV28 and TRBJ1-2; D is uncertain. This receptor was taken from a human donor with acute or convalescent COVID-19. The donor label of this sample is uncertain. The specimen was peripheral blood. CDR3 sequence: CASMAGGYGYTF. In DNA form, the CDR3 reads TGTGCCAGCATGGCAGGAGGGTATGGCTACACCTTC.